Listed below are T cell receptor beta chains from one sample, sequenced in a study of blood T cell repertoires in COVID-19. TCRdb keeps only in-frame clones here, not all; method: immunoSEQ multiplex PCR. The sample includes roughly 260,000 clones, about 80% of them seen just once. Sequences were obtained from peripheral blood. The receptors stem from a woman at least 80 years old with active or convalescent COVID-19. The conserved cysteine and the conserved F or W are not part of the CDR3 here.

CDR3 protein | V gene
ASSQVYKGENEKLF | TRBV4-2
AGRRDTEAF | TRBV30
ASSLTSGKADTQY | TRBV5-1
ASSPLRDGTGASYEQY | TRBV3-1/TRBV3-2
ATSSPEGYQETQY | TRBV24-1
ASSSSTGAYNEQF | TRBV19
ASSFPAGGNYGYT | TRBV28
ASNNRGSGTEAF | TRBV2
ASSPGSGVRGKLF | TRBV5-6
ATSTRTSGGASYNEQF | TRBV15
ASSPRQGAKNIQY | TRBV18
ASSLQGARTEAF | TRBV2
ASSVAEAASYGYT | TRBV9
ASSPAVTDTQY | TRBV7-9
ASSPLAGPNQPQH | TRBV18
ASSSETGGGETQY | TRBV5-1
ASSLAGNQPQH | TRBV5-4
ASRDRGDTQY | TRBV2
ASSSPGQGSLNGYT | TRBV5-4
AIHRDIGETQY | TRBV10-3
ASRMTGSNTGELF | TRBV5-1
ASSHGGQGEQY | TRBV3-1/TRBV3-2
ATTLGGGNSPLH | TRBV2
ASSPRQVQGEKLF | TRBV19
ASSRLYEQY | TRBV28
ASSQGPTGTGDEKLF | TRBV4-2
SGMTGQETQY | TRBV29-1
SERQASRTKNIQY | TRBV29-1
ATSSVRGVGRGQY | TRBV15
ASSRTPYGYT | TRBV6-5
ASSMWTGSSYGYT | TRBV19
ASSHQRGRGGTNEQF | TRBV13
SVELGSSYEQY | TRBV29-1
ASSLRDRGQVEQF | TRBV11-2
ASNHRVDSPLH | TRBV19
ASSQVTMEQF | TRBV3-1/TRBV3-2
ASSKIPTGDSGNTIY | TRBV21-1
ASSLQGALPYGYT | TRBV5-5
SVSPGTGFRATEAF | TRBV29-1
ASSYRNSPLH | TRBV18
ASSIGRSSGNTIY | TRBV19
SASVGIRYGYT | TRBV20-1
ASSTRWDTEAF | TRBV5-8
ASRPEGAAQY | TRBV28
SAERGHNEQF | TRBV29-1
ASSILGTGGYEQY | TRBV19
ASSVDRGGITEAF | TRBV9
ASSLAGTAYEQY | TRBV5-4
ASSQERQTGNTIY | TRBV3-1/TRBV3-2
ASSSRGPTAGELF | TRBV11-2
ASTEDSRHNYGYT | TRBV10-1
ASSFPTGATNEKLF | TRBV5-1
ASSRQGSYGYT | TRBV5-5
ASRVSAGDTEAF | TRBV19